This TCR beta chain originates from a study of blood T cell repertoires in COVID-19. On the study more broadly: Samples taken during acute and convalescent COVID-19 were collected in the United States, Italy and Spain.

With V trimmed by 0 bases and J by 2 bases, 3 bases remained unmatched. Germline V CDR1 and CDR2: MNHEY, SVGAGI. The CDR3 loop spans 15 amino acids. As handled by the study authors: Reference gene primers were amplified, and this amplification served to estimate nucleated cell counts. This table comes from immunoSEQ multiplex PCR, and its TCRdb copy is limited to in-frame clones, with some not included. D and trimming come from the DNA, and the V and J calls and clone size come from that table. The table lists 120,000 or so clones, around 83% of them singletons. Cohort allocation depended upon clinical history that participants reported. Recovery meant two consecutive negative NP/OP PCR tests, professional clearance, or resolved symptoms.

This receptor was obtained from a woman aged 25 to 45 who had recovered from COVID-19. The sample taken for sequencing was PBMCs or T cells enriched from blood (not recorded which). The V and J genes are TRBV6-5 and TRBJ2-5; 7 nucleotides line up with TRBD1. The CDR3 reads CASSYSARGQETQYF. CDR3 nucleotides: TGTGCCAGCAGTTACTCTGCCAGGGGGCAAGAGACCCAGTACTTC.